The entry below describes one TCR beta chain. Its cognate antigen is unknown. The CDR3 length is 17 residues. The V and J ends lost 0 bases and 9 bases respectively, with 22 bases between them. Germline lookup yields CDR1 SGHKS and CDR2 YYEKEE (reference sequence). The data were obtained in a study of blood T cells in healthy people across ages. The study's findings and limits: Changes in expanded clonotypes were possibly confounded, as the CMV status of donors was unknown.

A second PCR, run for about 7 to 11 cycles, used a sample-barcoded 5' primer plus a J-beta primer mix. TCRdb re-called the 5' RACE reads through MiXCR, storing one row per CDR3 protein. The repertoire holds under 2,000,000 distinct CDR3 sequences, roughly 49% seen once, with around 2.1% in the top ten. This receptor was obtained from a woman aged 40 to 50 in good health. J is TRBJ2-1 and V is TRBV5-5; weak D call: TRBD2 (7 bases). Sequenced: blood. Here the CDR3 DNA reads TGTGCCAGCAGCTTGGAATGGGGAGGGGGTTACAATGGTGAGCAGTTCTTC. This sequence encodes CASSLEWGGGYNGEQFF.